Shown below are 24 T cell receptor beta chains from a single sample sequenced in a study of T cell responses to AZD1222 COVID-19 vaccine. Generated by immunoSEQ multiplex PCR, the TCRdb table keeps only in-frame clones and is missing some. The table lists 75,000 to 95,000 clones, roughly 89% of them singletons. This specimen was peripheral blood, taken on day 0 of MenACWY control vaccination. These receptors all stem from an adult in good health.

This chain joins TRBV4-1 and TRBJ1-3; 7 bases are shared with TRBD1. Germline V gives CDR1 MGHRA, CDR2 YSYEKL. This CDR3 has 20 residues. The junction had 23 bases not matched to a gene; V was cut back by 4 bases and J by 5 bases. The CDR3 coding sequence is TGCGCCAGCAGCCCAGGTCTAGATTCCAGGGGGGGGCTCTGGAGAAACACCATATATTTT. Its protein product is CASSPGLDSRGGLWRNTIYF.

This rearrangement joins TRBV12-3 or TRBV12-4 to TRBJ1-6; TRBD1 is a possible D gene (5 bases). The CDR3 loop spans 11 amino acids. The V end lost 6 bases, the J end lost 15 bases, and 12 bases lay between the germline ends. CDR3 sequence: CASRGRGGLHF. CDR3 bases: TGTGCCAGCAGGGGACGGGGGGGCCTCCACTTT.

V usage is TRBV5-4 and J usage is TRBJ2-1; D might be TRBD2 (6 bases). Germline CDR1 is SGHNT and CDR2 is YYREEE (reference sequence). The CDR3 is 14 amino acids. The V gene lost 3 bases and the J gene lost 2 bases, with 9 bases spanning the gap. The CDR3: CASSSRGPYNEQFF. The CDR3 DNA is TGTGCCAGCAGCTCGCGGGGTCCCTACAATGAGCAGTTCTTC.

The chain couples TRBV5-5 to TRBJ1-5; D perhaps matches TRBD1 (5 bases). The CDR3 covers 15 residues. The germline V gene has CDR1 SGHKS and CDR2 YYEKEE (reference sequence). Trimming shortened V by 4 bases and J by 4 bases, and 15 bases separated the two germline ends. CDR3 amino acids: CASSPSGTQNQPQHF. In nucleotides, the CDR3 is TGTGCCAGCAGCCCCTCCGGGACCCAAAATCAGCCCCAGCATTTT.

The chain links TRBV30 to TRBJ2-5; D remains unclear. Trimming stripped 2 bases from V and 3 bases from J, with 10 bases between. Germline V gene lookup returns CDR1 GTSNPN and CDR2 SVGIG (reference sequence). The CDR3 is 13 amino acids. CDR3 coding DNA: TGTGCCTGGAGTAGAAGTAGCAAAGAGACCCAGTACTTC. Translation: CAWSRSSKETQYF.

The chain has TRBV6-2 or TRBV6-3 and TRBJ1-6; no clear D. This CDR3 spans 14 amino acids. With 3 bases removed from V and 10 bases from J, the gap between germline ends came to 13 bases. The germline V gene has CDR1 MNHEY and CDR2 SVGEGT. The CDR3 reads CASSYSEGASPLHF. The CDR3 DNA is TGTGCCAGCAGTTATTCGGAGGGTGCGTCACCCCTCCACTTT.

This clone has just one count. The CDR3 loop reads CSVDQGQGNDEQFF. Here the CDR3 DNA reads TGCAGCGTTGATCAGGGACAGGGAAACGATGAGCAGTTCTTC. The chain links TRBV29-1 to TRBJ2-1, with 9 bases matching TRBD1. The CDR3 sequence is 14 residues long. V lost 3 bases and J lost 8; bases outside the gene matches: 8. Germline V gene data show CDR1 as SQVTM and CDR2 as ANQGSEA.

This chain uses TRBV30 with TRBJ1-1, with a tentative D call TRBD1 (5 bases). The germline V gene encodes CDR1 GTSNPN and CDR2 SVGIG (reference sequence). Trimming removed 5 bases from V and 5 bases from J, with 15 bases in between. There are 13 residues in the CDR3. CDR3 in DNA: TGTGCCTGGGACCCGGGGCGAGTTACTGAAGCTTTCTTT. Its protein product is CAWDPGRVTEAFF. Supplemented by reference TRBV30 and TRBJ1-1, the full variable domain reads SQTIHQWPATLVQPVGSPLSLECTVEGTSNPNLYWYRQAAGRGLQLLFYSVGIGQISSEVPQNLSASRPQDRQFILSSKKLLLSDSGFYLCAWDPGRVTEAFFGQGTRLTVV.

V usage is TRBV19 and J usage is TRBJ2-7; 11 bases line up with TRBD1. The CDR3 consists of 15 residues. Germline values: CDR1 LNHDA, CDR2 SQIVND (reference sequence). The trim removed 5 bases at V and 3 bases at J, leaving 6 bases unmatched. CDR3 residues: CASSSDRGLRYEQYF. CDR3 DNA: TGTGCCAGTAGTTCGGACAGGGGGCTTCGCTACGAGCAGTACTTC.

The chain employs TRBV7-2 and TRBJ2-3; the match to TRBD2 covers 12 bases. The CDR3 is made up of 15 amino acids. With V trimmed by 8 bases and J by 3 bases, 6 bases remained unmatched. CDR1 is SGHTA and CDR2 is FQGNSA in the germline V gene. The CDR3 DNA reads as TGTGCCAGCGTGGCTAGCGGGGGGGCAACAGATACGCAGTATTTT. This translates into CASVASGGATDTQYF.

The CDR3 loop is CASRTTGTGELFF. DNA for the CDR3: TGTGCCAGCAGGACGACGGGGACCGGGGAGCTGTTTTTT. The genes are TRBV5-4 and TRBJ2-2, with D possibly matching TRBD2 (5 bases). This CDR3 has 13 amino acids. Trimming took 5 bases from V and 5 from J, leaving 10 bases between them. Germline lookup yields CDR1 SGHNT and CDR2 YYREEE (reference sequence).

The gene calls are TRBV19 and TRBJ1-1; a possible D gene is TRBD1 (5 bases). The germline V gene has CDR1 LNHDA and CDR2 SQIVND (reference sequence). The CDR3 is 14 amino acids. Trimming removed 5 bases at V and 0 bases at J, with 10 bases between. CDR3 nucleotide sequence: TGTGCCAGTAGTTTGGGACGGCTGAACACTGAAGCTTTCTTT. Protein: CASSLGRLNTEAFF.

The chain combines TRBV10-3 with TRBJ1-1; D not resolved. Trimming left V 6 bases short and J 3 bases short, with 8 bases between. Looked up from germline, CDR1 is ENHRY and CDR2 is SYGVKD. The CDR3 is made up of 12 amino acids. The CDR3 nucleotides read TGTGCCATCAGCCTGGACGACACTGAAGCTTTCTTT. Translated, it gives CAISLDDTEAFF.

J is TRBJ1-1 and V is TRBV6-5, with D hard to call. The CDR3 totals 14 residues. Germline-derived CDR1 and CDR2 are MNHEY and SVGAGI. V was pared by 8 bases and J by 3 bases, with 16 bases between. The CDR3, as DNA: TGTGCCAGCGCTTTTAGGAGTGGCGACACTGAAGCTTTCTTT. It translates to CASAFRSGDTEAFF.

This chain uses TRBV5-5 with TRBJ1-3; D remains unclear. V was cut by 2 bases and J by 2 bases, with 11 bases left in between. Germline CDR1 is SGHKS and CDR2 is YYEKEE (reference sequence). CDR3 length: 15 amino acids. CDR3 sequence: CASSFFLGPGNTIYF. The CDR3 DNA is TGTGCCAGCAGCTTCTTCTTGGGTCCTGGAAACACCATATATTTT.

The V call is TRBV9, the J call TRBJ2-2; D is unclear. This CDR3 region has 12 residues. The germline V gene has CDR1 SGDLS and CDR2 YYNGEE. Trimming left V 4 bases short and J 6 bases short, with 7 bases between. As DNA, the CDR3 is TGTGCCAGCAGCACGTTAGCCGGGGAGCTGTTTTTT. Its translation is CASSTLAGELFF.

The chain employs TRBV4-1 and TRBJ1-5, with D perhaps TRBD1 (5 bases). The CDR3 runs to 18 residues. V was cut by 1 base and J by 4 bases, with 20 bases left in between. Germline V gives CDR1 MGHRA, CDR2 YSYEKL. CDR3 loop: CASSQGHGGQGVNQPQHF. Here the CDR3 DNA reads TGCGCCAGCAGCCAAGGACACGGTGGGCAGGGAGTTAATCAGCCCCAGCATTTT.

This clone was detected only once. This sequence joins TRBV28 and TRBJ1-5; 7 bases match TRBD1. CDR1 and CDR2 (germline): MDHEN, SYDVKM. The CDR3 totals 15 residues. V lost 5 bases to trimming and J lost 9 bases; unmatched junction nucleotides: 13. CDR3 sequence (DNA): TGTGCCAGCAGTCTCCTCCGACAGGGTAACGGGCCCCAGCATTTT. It is translated as CASSLLRQGNGPQHF.

J is TRBJ2-3 and V is TRBV19; D gene ambiguous. Between the trimmed V and J ends, which lost 1 base and 3 bases, there was a span of 14 bases. The germline V gene has CDR1 LNHDA and CDR2 SQIVND (reference sequence). This CDR3 contains 16 residues. CDR3 region: CASSIGLVAATDTQYF. CDR3 DNA: TGTGCCAGTAGTATAGGGTTAGTGGCAGCGACAGATACGCAGTATTTT.

J is TRBJ1-2 and V is TRBV27; D not certain. The CDR3 has 14 amino acids. The V gene's germline CDR1 is MNHEY and CDR2 SMNVEV (reference sequence). Trimming took off 2 bases at V and 2 bases at J, with 9 bases between the two ends. The CDR3 here is CASSLAQTNYGYTF. In nucleotides, the CDR3 is TGTGCCAGCAGTTTAGCACAGACCAACTATGGCTACACCTTC.

The CDR3 region is CASSLEGSPHSPLHF. DNA of the CDR3: TGTGCCAGCAGCTTAGAGGGCTCCCCCCATTCACCCCTCCACTTT. V usage is TRBV11-2 and J usage is TRBJ1-6, with no clear D. Deletions cut 0 bases from V and 8 bases from J, with 11 bases between. CDR1 is SGHAT, CDR2 FQNNGV, per germline. This CDR3 contains 15 residues.

This sequence joins TRBV30 and TRBJ1-4, with D tentatively TRBD1 (5 bases). With 4 bases removed from V and 3 bases from J, the gap between germline ends came to 18 bases. In germline, CDR1 is GTSNPN, CDR2 SVGIG (reference sequence). This CDR3 has 16 amino acids. The CDR3 nucleotides read TGTGCCTGGACGGGCTGGGGGGAGTGGGCTAATGAAAAACTGTTTTTT. This gives the protein CAWTGWGEWANEKLFF.

This chain joins TRBV6-5 and TRBJ2-3, with 10 bases matching TRBD1. V was clipped by 5 bases and J by 5 bases; unmatched bases: 7. CDR3 length equals 15 residues. Germline loops: CDR1 MNHEY, CDR2 SVGAGI. CDR3 protein: CASSRGTGVIDTQYF. For the CDR3, the DNA is TGTGCCAGCAGTCGCGGGACAGGGGTAATAGATACGCAGTATTTT.

V is TRBV9 and J is TRBJ2-5, with D uncertain. V dropped 2 bases and J dropped 0 bases, with 8 bases sitting between them. This CDR3 region has 14 residues. Germline CDR1 is SGDLS and CDR2 is YYNGEE. The CDR3 region is CASSVSAHQETQYF. CDR3 coding DNA: TGTGCCAGCAGCGTTTCGGCCCACCAAGAGACCCAGTACTTC.